Presented here are 5 T cell receptor beta chains from one specimen sequenced in a study of Ad26.COV2.S vaccination and SARS-CoV-2 variants. Repertoires were generated with immunoSEQ multiplex PCR, while TCRdb's copy carries only in-frame clones and drops some. The sample lists about 410,000 clones, 89% seen once, with around 2% in the top ten. The sample's treatment: over 15 received Ad26.COV2.S at low or high dose, single or two shots; a few received placebo; per-sample allocation not given. Collection of samples fell on day 63 after the first vaccine or placebo injection. The sample here was peripheral blood, taken in a trial of Ad26.COV2.S vaccine versus placebo. All receptors derive from a person between 18 and 59 years old who received the Ad26.COV2.S COVID-19 vaccine or a placebo.

This rearrangement joins TRBV27 to TRBJ2-5; possibly TRBD1 for D (6 bases). The CDR3 runs to 15 residues. Germline values: CDR1 MNHEY, CDR2 SMNVEV (reference sequence). Deletions cut 5 bases from V and 1 base from J, with 14 bases between. The CDR3, as DNA: TGTGCCAGCAGTCCACAGGGTAGAGGCCAAGAGACCCAGTACTTC. This codes for CASSPQGRGQETQYF.

The chain combines TRBV5-6 with TRBJ1-4; weak D call: TRBD1 (5 bases). The CDR3 contains 16 residues. From germline, CDR1 is SGHDT and CDR2 YYEEEE. V was cut by 4 bases and J by 10 bases, with 23 bases left in between. The CDR3 DNA sequence: TGTGCCAGCAGCCGATCCCAGGGTGTTTGGGATCGAAAACTGTTTTTT. Protein: CASSRSQGVWDRKLFF.

As regards this clone: Different DNA sequences within this sample yield the same CDR3. The chain uses TRBV11-3 and TRBJ2-3; unclear D gene. The V end lost 1 base, the J end lost 2 bases, and 7 bases lay between the germline ends. Germline CDR1 SGHNT, CDR2 YENEEA. The CDR3 loop spans 14 amino acids. DNA of the CDR3: TGTGCCAGCAGCTTAGGTAGGACCACAGATACGCAGTATTTT. Protein product: CASSLGRTTDTQYF.

The chain combines TRBV28 with TRBJ2-7; 7 bases agree with TRBD2. The CDR3 has 19 residues. Unmatched junction bases numbered 23, after V lost 6 bases and J lost 3 bases. Germline CDR1 is MDHEN and CDR2 is SYDVKM. This CDR3 is CASRRVAGASSLYGYEQYF. The CDR3 bases are TGTGCCAGCAGGCGAGTGGCGGGAGCATCCTCGCTATACGGCTACGAGCAGTACTTC.

This chain connects TRBV29-1 to TRBJ1-1; 7 positions agree with TRBD1. CDR3 length equals 12 residues. The V gene end was trimmed by 7 bases and the J gene end by 0 bases; junction bases not matched to a gene: 2. CDR1 SQVTM and CDR2 ANQGSEA come from the germline V gene. CDR3 protein: CSAGQVNTEAFF. DNA for the CDR3: TGCAGCGCTGGACAGGTGAACACTGAAGCTTTCTTT.